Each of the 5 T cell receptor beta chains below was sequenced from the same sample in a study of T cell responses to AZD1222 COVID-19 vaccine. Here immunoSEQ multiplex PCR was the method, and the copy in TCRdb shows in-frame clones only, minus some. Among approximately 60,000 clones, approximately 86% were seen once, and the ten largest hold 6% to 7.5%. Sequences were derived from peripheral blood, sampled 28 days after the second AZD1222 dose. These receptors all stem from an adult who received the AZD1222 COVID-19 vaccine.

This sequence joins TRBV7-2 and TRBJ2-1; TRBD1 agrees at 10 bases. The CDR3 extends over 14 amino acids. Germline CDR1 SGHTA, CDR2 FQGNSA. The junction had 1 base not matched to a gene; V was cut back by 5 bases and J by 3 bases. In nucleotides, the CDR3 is TGTGCCAGCAGCCGGGACAGGGGCTACAATGAGCAGTTCTTC. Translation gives CASSRDRGYNEQFF.

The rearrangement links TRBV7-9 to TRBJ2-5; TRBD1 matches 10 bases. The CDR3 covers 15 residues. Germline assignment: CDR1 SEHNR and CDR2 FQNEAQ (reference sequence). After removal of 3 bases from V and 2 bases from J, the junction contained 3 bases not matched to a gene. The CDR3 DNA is TGTGCCAGCAGCTTCGGACAGGGGGTACAAGAGACCCAGTACTTC. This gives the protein CASSFGQGVQETQYF.

Here the CDR3 DNA reads TGCGCCAGCAGCTTGGACCGGGAGACCCAGTACTTC. It encodes CASSLDRETQYF. The rearrangement links TRBV5-1 to TRBJ2-5; no clear D. Trimming pared 0 bases from V and 5 bases from J, leaving 5 bases between. This CDR3 is built from 12 residues. Germline V CDR1 and CDR2: SGHRS, YFSETQ.

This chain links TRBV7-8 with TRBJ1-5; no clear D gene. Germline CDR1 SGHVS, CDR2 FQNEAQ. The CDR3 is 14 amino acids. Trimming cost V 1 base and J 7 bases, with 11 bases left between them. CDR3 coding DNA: TGTGCCAGCAGCTTAGATCCCAACGGGCAGCCCCAGCATTTT. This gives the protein CASSLDPNGQPQHF. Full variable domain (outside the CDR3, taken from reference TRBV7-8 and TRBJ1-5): GAGVSQSPRYKVAKRGQDVALRCDPISGHVSLFWYQQALGQGPEFLTYFQNEAQLDKSGLPSDRFFAERPEGSVSTLKIQRTQQEDSAVYLCASSLDPNGQPQHFGDGTRLSIL.

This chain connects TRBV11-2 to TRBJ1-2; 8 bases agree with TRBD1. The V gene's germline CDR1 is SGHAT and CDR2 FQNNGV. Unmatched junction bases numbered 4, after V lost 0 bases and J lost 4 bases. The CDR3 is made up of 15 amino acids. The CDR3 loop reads CASSLDRGPAYGYTF. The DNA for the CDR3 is TGTGCCAGCAGCTTAGACAGGGGGCCAGCCTATGGCTACACCTTC.